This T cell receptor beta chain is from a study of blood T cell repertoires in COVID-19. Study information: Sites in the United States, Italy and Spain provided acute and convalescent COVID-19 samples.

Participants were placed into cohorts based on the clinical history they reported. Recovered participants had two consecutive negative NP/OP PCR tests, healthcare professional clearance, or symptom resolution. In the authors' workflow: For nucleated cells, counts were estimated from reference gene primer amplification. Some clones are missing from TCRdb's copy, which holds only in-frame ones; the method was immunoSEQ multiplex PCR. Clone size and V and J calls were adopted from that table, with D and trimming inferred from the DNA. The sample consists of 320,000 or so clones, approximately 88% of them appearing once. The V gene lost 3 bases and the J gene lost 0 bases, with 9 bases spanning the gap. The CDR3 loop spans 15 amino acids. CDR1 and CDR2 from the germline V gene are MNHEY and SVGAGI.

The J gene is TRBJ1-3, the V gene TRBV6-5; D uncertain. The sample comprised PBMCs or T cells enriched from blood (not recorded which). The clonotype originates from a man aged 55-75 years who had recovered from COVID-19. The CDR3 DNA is TGTGCCAGCAGTTATACAGTGGCCTCTGGAAACACCATATATTTT. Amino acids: CASSYTVASGNTIYF.